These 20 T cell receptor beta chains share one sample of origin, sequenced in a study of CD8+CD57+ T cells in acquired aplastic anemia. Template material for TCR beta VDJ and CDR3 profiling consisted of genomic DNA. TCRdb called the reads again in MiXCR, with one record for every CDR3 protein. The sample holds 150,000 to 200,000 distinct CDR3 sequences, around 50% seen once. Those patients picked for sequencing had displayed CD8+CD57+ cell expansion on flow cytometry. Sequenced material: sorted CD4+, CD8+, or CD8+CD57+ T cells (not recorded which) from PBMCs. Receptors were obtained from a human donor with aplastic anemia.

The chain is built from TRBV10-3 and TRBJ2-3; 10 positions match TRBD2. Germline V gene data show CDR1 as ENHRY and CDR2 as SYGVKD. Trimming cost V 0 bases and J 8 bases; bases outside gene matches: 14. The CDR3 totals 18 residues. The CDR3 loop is CAISESTLTSGTMGTQYF. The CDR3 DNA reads TGTGCCATCAGTGAGTCGACTCTTACTAGCGGGACGATGGGTACGCAGTATTTT.

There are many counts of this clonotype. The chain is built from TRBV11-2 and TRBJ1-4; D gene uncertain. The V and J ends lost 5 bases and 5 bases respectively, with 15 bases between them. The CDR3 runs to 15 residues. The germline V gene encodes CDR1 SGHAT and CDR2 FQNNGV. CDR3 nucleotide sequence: TGTGCCAGCAGCGTAGGACTACGGGCAAATGAAAAACTGTTTTTT. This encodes CASSVGLRANEKLFF.

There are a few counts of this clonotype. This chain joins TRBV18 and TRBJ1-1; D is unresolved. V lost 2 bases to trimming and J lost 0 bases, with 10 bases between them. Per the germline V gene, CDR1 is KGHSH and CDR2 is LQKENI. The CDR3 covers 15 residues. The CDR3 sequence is CASSPGLGLNTEAFF. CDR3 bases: TGTGCCAGCTCACCAGGGCTAGGCCTGAACACTGAAGCTTTCTTT.

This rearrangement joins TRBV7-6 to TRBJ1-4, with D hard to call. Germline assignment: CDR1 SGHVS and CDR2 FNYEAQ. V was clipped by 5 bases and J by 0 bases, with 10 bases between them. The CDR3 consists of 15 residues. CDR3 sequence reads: CASSPFSSTNEKLFF. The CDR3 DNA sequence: TGTGCCAGCAGCCCATTCAGTTCAACTAATGAAAAACTGTTTTTT. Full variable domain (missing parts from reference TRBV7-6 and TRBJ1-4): GAGVSQSPRYKVTKRGQDVALRCDPISGHVSLYWYRQALGQGPEFLTYFNYEAQQDKSGLPNDRFSAERPEGSISTLTIQRTEQRDSAMYRCASSPFSSTNEKLFFGSGTQLSVL.

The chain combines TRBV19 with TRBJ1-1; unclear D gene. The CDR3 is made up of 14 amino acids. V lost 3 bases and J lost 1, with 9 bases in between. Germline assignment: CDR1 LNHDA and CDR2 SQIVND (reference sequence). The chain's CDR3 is CASSIERENTEAFF. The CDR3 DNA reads TGTGCCAGTAGTATTGAGCGAGAGAACACTGAAGCTTTCTTT.

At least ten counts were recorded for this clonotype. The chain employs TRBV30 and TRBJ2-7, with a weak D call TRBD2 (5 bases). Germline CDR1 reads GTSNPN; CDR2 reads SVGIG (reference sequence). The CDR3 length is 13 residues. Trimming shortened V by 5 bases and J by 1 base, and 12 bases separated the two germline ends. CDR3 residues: CAWRTVSSYEQYF. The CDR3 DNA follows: TGTGCCTGGCGGACTGTTAGTTCCTACGAGCAGTACTTC.

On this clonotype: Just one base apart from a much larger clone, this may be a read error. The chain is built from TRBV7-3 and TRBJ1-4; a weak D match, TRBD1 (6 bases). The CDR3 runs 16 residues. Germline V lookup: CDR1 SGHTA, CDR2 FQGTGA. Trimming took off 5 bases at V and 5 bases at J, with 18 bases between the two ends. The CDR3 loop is CASSPRGGRDNEKLFF. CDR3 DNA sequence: TGTGCCAGCAGCCCTAGGGGGGGTCGGGACAATGAAAAACTGTTTTTT.

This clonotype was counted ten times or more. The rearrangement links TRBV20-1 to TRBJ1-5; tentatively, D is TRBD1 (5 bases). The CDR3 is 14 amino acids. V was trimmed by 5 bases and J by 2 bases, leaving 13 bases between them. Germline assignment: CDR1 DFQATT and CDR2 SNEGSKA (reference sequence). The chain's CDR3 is CSAPPQGGNQPQHF. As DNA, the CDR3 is TGCAGTGCTCCGCCTCAGGGAGGCAATCAGCCCCAGCATTTT.

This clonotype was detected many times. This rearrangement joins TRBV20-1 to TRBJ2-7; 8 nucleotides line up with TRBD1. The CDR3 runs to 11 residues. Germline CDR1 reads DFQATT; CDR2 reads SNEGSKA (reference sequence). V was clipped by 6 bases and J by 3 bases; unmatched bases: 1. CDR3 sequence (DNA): TGCAGTGCCGGACAGGGCTACGAGCAGTACTTC. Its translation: CSAGQGYEQYF.

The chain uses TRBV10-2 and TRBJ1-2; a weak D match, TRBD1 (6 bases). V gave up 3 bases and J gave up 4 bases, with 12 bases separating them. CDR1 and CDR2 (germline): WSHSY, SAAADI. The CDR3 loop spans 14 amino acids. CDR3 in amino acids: CASSDTGSFYGYTF. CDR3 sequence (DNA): TGCGCCAGCAGTGATACAGGGTCGTTCTATGGCTACACCTTC.

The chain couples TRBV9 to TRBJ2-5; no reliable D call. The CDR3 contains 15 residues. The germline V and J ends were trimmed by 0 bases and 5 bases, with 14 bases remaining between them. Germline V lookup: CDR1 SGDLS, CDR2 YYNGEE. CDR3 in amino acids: CASSVDGSLEETQYF. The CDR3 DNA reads TGTGCCAGCAGCGTAGACGGGTCTCTCGAGGAGACCCAGTACTTC.

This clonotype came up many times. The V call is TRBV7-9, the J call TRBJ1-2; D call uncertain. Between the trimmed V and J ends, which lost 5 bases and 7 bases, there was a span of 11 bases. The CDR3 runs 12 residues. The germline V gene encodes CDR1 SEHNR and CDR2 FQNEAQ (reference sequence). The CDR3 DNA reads TGTGCCAGCAGCCCCGCCGAGTTTGGCTACACCTTC. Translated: CASSPAEFGYTF.

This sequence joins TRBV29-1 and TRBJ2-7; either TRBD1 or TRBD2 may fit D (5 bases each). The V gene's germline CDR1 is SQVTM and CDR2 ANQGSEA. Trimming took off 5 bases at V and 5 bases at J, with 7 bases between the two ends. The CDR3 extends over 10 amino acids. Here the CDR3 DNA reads TGCAGCGTTTGGGACGACGAGCAGTACTTC. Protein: CSVWDDEQYF.

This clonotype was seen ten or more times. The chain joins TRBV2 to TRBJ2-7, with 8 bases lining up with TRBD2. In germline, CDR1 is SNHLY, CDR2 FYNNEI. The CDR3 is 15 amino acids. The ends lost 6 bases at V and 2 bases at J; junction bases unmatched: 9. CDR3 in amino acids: CASSRSTLAAYEQYF. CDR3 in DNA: TGTGCCAGCAGCAGGAGCACACTAGCGGCCTACGAGCAGTACTTC.

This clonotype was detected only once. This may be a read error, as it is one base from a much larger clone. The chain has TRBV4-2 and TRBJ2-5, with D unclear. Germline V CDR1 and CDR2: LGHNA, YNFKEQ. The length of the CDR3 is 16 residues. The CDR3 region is CASSQAGLLGQETQHF. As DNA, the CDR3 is TGTGCCAGCAGCCAAGCAGGTCTCCTAGGCCAAGAGACCCAGCACTTC.

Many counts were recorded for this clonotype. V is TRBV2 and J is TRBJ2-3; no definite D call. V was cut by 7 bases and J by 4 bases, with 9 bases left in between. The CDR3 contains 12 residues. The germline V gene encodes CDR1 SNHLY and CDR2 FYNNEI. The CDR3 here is CASKGPADTQYF. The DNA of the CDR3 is TGTGCCAGCAAAGGGCCCGCAGATACGCAGTATTTT.

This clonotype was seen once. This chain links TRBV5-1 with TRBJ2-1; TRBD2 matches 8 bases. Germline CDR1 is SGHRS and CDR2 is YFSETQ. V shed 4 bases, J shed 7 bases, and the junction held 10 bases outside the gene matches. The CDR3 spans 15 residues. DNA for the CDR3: TGCGCCAGCAGCCCGGGGGGGTGGGGCGTGAATGAGCAGTTCTTC. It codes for CASSPGGWGVNEQFF.

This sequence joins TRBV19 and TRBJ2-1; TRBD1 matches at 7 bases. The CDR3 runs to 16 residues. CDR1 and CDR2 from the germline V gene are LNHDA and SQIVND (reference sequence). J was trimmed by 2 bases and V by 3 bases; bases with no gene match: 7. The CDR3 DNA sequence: TGTGCCAGTAGTATCGACAGGGTAGGGCCCTACAATGAGCAGTTCTTC. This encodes CASSIDRVGPYNEQFF. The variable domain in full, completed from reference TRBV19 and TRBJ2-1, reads DGGITQSPKYLFRKEGQNVTLSCEQNLNHDAMYWYRQDPGQGLRLIYYSQIVNDFQKGDIAEGYSVSREKKESFPLTVTSAQKNPTAFYLCASSIDRVGPYNEQFFGPGTRLTVL.

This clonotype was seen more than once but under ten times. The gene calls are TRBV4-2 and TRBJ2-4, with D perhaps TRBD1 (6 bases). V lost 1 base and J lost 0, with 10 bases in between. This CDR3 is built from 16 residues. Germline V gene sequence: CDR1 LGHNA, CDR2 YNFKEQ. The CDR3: CASSQGGGLAKNIQYF. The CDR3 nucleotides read TGTGCCAGCAGCCAAGGAGGGGGATTAGCCAAAAACATTCAGTACTTC.

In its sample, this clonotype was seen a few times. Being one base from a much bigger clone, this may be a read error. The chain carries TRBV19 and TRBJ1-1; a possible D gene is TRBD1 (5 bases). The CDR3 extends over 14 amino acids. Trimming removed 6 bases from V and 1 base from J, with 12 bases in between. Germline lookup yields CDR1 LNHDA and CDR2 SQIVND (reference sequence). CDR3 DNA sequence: TGTGCCAGTAGGACGGGACGCCGGAACACTGAAGCTTTCTTT. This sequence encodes CASRTGRRNTEAFF.